These T cell receptor beta chains were read from a single sample in a study of CXCR3-negative and CXCR3-positive naive CD8 T cells. TCRdb reprocessed the 5' RACE reads; each CDR3 protein has one entry and no DNA is given. The record lists about 110,000 distinct CDR3 sequences, of which the ten most abundant hold 0.38%. Sample: naive CXCR3+ CD8+ T cells from blood. The receptors come from a human donor in good health. Some clones in this sample may be carry-over from other donors' samples. Both conserved end residues are part of each CDR3.

j_gene: TRBJ2-1; v_gene: TRBV10-3; CDR3aa: CAISELAFYNEQFF
j_gene: TRBJ2-7; v_gene: TRBV6-2/TRBV6-3; CDR3aa: CASSSTRLIYEQYF
j_gene: TRBJ2-7; v_gene: TRBV4-1; CDR3aa: CASSHSPQGSYEQYF
j_gene: TRBJ2-7; v_gene: TRBV7-9; CDR3aa: CASSARQGDEQYF
j_gene: TRBJ2-5; v_gene: TRBV7-8; CDR3aa: CASSLGEETQYF
j_gene: TRBJ2-7; v_gene: TRBV10-3; CDR3aa: CAIRGTDPYEQYF
j_gene: TRBJ1-1; v_gene: TRBV29-1; CDR3aa: CSVRRTDLEAFF
j_gene: TRBJ2-5; v_gene: TRBV29-1; CDR3aa: CSVEGAGGSETQYF
j_gene: TRBJ2-2; v_gene: TRBV28; CDR3aa: CASSQTAGNTGELFF
j_gene: TRBJ2-1; v_gene: TRBV24-1; CDR3aa: CATSDGEAGHNEQFF
j_gene: TRBJ2-1; v_gene: TRBV5-5; CDR3aa: CASSLGRRAFNEQFF
j_gene: TRBJ2-5; v_gene: TRBV6-5; CDR3aa: CASSYSGLASETQYF
j_gene: TRBJ2-5; v_gene: TRBV18; CDR3aa: CASSPRDTKETQYF
j_gene: TRBJ2-5; v_gene: TRBV29-1; CDR3aa: CSVEDPKSANQETQYF
j_gene: TRBJ2-2; v_gene: TRBV7-9; CDR3aa: CASREDTGELFF
j_gene: TRBJ1-1; v_gene: TRBV7-3; CDR3aa: CASSFSPNEAFF
j_gene: TRBJ1-1; v_gene: TRBV15; CDR3aa: CATSKGENTEAFF
j_gene: TRBJ2-7; v_gene: TRBV5-1; CDR3aa: CASSLEQGSYEQYF
j_gene: TRBJ2-1; v_gene: TRBV11-2; CDR3aa: CASSLEGDTPWNEQFF
j_gene: TRBJ2-7; v_gene: TRBV7-9; CDR3aa: CASSQPLAGYEQYF
j_gene: TRBJ2-7; v_gene: TRBV5-1; CDR3aa: CASSLDRGAREQYF
j_gene: TRBJ1-5; v_gene: TRBV7-9; CDR3aa: CASSPGADSNQPQHF